Listed below are T cell receptor beta chains from one sample, sequenced in a study of T cells in Graves' hyperthyroidism and ophthalmopathy. TCRdb ran MiXCR on the multiplex PCR reads and lists one entry per CDR3 protein. The sample has under 550,000 distinct CDR3 sequences, about 13% seen once; the top ten hold 5% to 6.5%. The specimen was blood. The receptors shown here come from a woman younger than 30 with Graves' hyperthyroidism. Each CDR3 is given without its conserved first and last residue. A clone size is listed for some rows: how often the clone was seen (once, few, many), or a class if it is expanded.

CDR3 length	clone size	V gene	CDR3 protein
13	many	TRBV11-1	ASSSKRGNTGELF
12	many	TRBV29-1	SVEARANQYGYT
13	few	TRBV5-4	ASSMGEISYNEQF
13	few	TRBV19	ASSSRLAGGYEQY
9	many	TRBV2	ASSADSLAF
10	many	TRBV20-1	SATAGQETQY
14	-	TRBV19	ASSPDKGQRSTPQH
12	-	TRBV7-3	ASSLSGFADTQY
11	many	TRBV6-1	ASKVPSTDTQY
11	many	TRBV18	ASSLTPGFEQF
13	many	TRBV7-2	ASSSGLAGGLEQY
12	many	TRBV7-8	ASSSHATAYEQY
12	many	TRBV7-6	ASSLEFGNTEAF
13	few	TRBV30	AWSVRLAVGYEQY
14	many	TRBV5-1	ASSSRTGDRSYGYT
11	once	TRBV28	ASSLQRYYGYT
14	-	TRBV6-1	ASSRNRGRDTGELF
11	-	TRBV10-3	AISDRENYGYT
11	-	TRBV6-5	ASSYSIAGELF
14	many	TRBV12-3/TRBV12-4	ASSFSGRIISGELF
13	few	TRBV30	AWSLKNRDNQPQH
12	many	TRBV12-3/TRBV12-4	ASSSGTDYNEQF
12	many	TRBV18	ASSPGSEHYGYT
13	many	TRBV28	ASSLAVTGEYGYT
13	many	TRBV5-1	ASSLNDRSYNEQF
13	many	TRBV2	ASSEYRSNGGGYT
12	many	TRBV29-1	SVERDSLRTEAF
13	few	TRBV4-1	ASSQDIHSNTEAF
15	many	TRBV7-2	ASSSRTSGLFPDTQY
12	many	TRBV12-3/TRBV12-4	ASSLLGTNQPQH
9	many	TRBV20-1	SARTGSGYT
12	many	TRBV12-3/TRBV12-4	ASSLRQGNTEAF
13	few	TRBV30	ACRPGQGIYNEQF
12	-	TRBV5-4	ATTSFANTGELF
14	few	TRBV4-2	ASSQAGAGEGYTQY
12	many	TRBV27	ASSSGPYTGELF
13	many	TRBV30	GSDALSSGNSPLH
16	-	TRBV20-1	SARHTGGNSEGGYGYT
14	few	TRBV5-5	ASSLQGILSRAEAF
12	few	TRBV15	ATSRPDSHLGAF
11	many	TRBV27	ASSLNEGLGYT